The clone carrying this TCR beta chain occurred many times. The antigen remains unidentified. Trimming removed 0 bases from V and 3 bases from J, with 5 bases in between. This CDR3 comprises 13 residues. From germline, CDR1 is MGHRA and CDR2 YSYEKL. These data belong to a study of T-cell memory formation after mild COVID-19. General observations from the study: Second-wave clones with a day 37 peak had unconfirmed SARS-CoV-2 specificity. Pre-infection memory harbored some responding clones, suggesting cross-reactive memory joined. Contracting clones, day 15 to 85, had balanced CD4/CD8, and later expanders favored CD4+.

Sample barcodes and UMIs were carried by the TCR alpha and TCR beta cDNA libraries that 5'RACE generated with constant-segment primers. TCRdb fed the 5' RACE reads into MiXCR, producing one record per CDR3 protein. The repertoire holds about 39,000 distinct CDR3 sequences, with about 6.1% as singletons. This chain joins TRBV4-1 and TRBJ1-1; D not resolved. This TCR was sampled from an adult who had mild COVID-19 (a few samples of this study predate the infection). Cell type and time point are not known. The sample comprised PBMCs or a T cell subset sorted from them (not recorded which). CDR3 amino acids: CASSQETYTEAFF. The CDR3 nucleotides read TGCGCCAGCAGCCAAGAAACTTACACTGAAGCTTTCTTT.